One sample yielded the 9 T cell receptor beta chains listed below, sequenced in a study of beta chain features in type 1 diabetes. TCRB transcripts that were expressed got sequenced, as all of the isolated RNA had been reverse transcribed. Sequencing was performed with immunoSEQ multiplex PCR; in TCRdb, only in-frame clones are kept and a portion is missing. The repertoire holds about 290,000 clones, with 7% to 9% as singletons. Sequenced sample: central memory CD4+ T cells from blood. Receptors were obtained from a woman aged 18-29 years in good health.

This chain joins TRBV2 and TRBJ1-2, with TRBD1 identical over 9 bases. This CDR3 has 14 residues. Germline V gene data show CDR1 as SNHLY and CDR2 as FYNNEI. The V and J ends lost 4 bases and 7 bases, in that order; junction bases with no gene match: 7. Written as DNA, the CDR3 is TGTGCCAGCAGTGCTCGTCGGGACAGGGCTGGCTACACCTTC. Its translation is CASSARRDRAGYTF.

The chain is built from TRBV7-2 and TRBJ2-7, with D possibly being TRBD2 (5 bases). This CDR3 has 15 residues. In germline, CDR1 is SGHTA, CDR2 FQGNSA. Trimming took off 5 bases at V and 7 bases at J, with 21 bases between the two ends. CDR3 protein: CASSTMPLLGGEQYF. As DNA, the CDR3 is TGTGCCAGCAGCACCATGCCTTTACTAGGTGGGGAGCAGTACTTC.

This clone was observed a few times. This chain links TRBV4-3 with TRBJ1-1, with a possible D match to TRBD1 (6 bases). V lost 3 bases, J lost 5 bases, and 13 bases lay in between. From germline, CDR1 is LGHNA and CDR2 YSLEER. This CDR3 contains 14 residues. The CDR3 DNA is TGCGCCAGCAGCCAGTCGGGGGGCTGGACTGAAGCTTTCTTT. This translates into CASSQSGGWTEAFF.

The rearrangement uses TRBV7-3 and TRBJ2-1; 11 bases are a match to TRBD2. Germline CDR1 and CDR2: SGHTA and FQGTGA. This CDR3 spans 13 amino acids. Trimming cost V 8 bases and J 6 bases; bases outside gene matches: 3. CDR3 residues: CASGTSGLNEQFF. The CDR3 nucleotides are TGTGCCAGCGGGACTAGCGGACTCAATGAGCAGTTCTTC.

In its sample, this clone was seen a few times. The chain carries TRBV2 and TRBJ2-2; 7 nucleotides match TRBD1. After removal of 10 bases from V and 6 bases from J, the junction contained 8 bases not matched to a gene. The CDR3 covers 13 residues. Germline CDR1 SNHLY, CDR2 FYNNEI. The DNA for the CDR3 is TGTGCCACCGAGACAGGGCGCTCCGGGGAGCTGTTTTTT. Translating it yields CATETGRSGELFF.

The rearrangement links TRBV4-1 to TRBJ2-2, with D possibly TRBD1 on 6 matching bases. The CDR3 spans 17 residues. Germline CDR1 MGHRA, CDR2 YSYEKL. V shed 0 bases and J shed 5 bases, with 16 bases lying between them. The chain's CDR3 is CASSQDFYYRVTGELFF. In nucleotides, the CDR3 is TGCGCCAGCAGCCAAGACTTTTATTACAGGGTAACCGGGGAGCTGTTTTTT.

This clone was seen more than once but under ten times. This sequence joins TRBV29-1 and TRBJ2-1, with D maybe TRBD1 (7 bases). Trimming stripped 4 bases from V and 2 bases from J, with 12 bases between. This CDR3 comprises 14 residues. In germline, CDR1 is SQVTM, CDR2 ANQGSEA. CDR3 DNA: TGCAGCGTTGGTGCCAGGGGGGCCTACAATGAGCAGTTCTTC. Translating gives CSVGARGAYNEQFF.

This clone was detected many times. The J gene is TRBJ2-1, the V gene TRBV5-1; possibly TRBD2 for D (6 bases). From germline, CDR1 is SGHRS and CDR2 YFSETQ. The V end lost 0 bases, the J end lost 9 bases, and 16 bases lay between the germline ends. This CDR3 has 15 amino acids. The CDR3 loop is CASSLGGVPTAEQFF. As DNA, the CDR3 is TGCGCCAGCAGCTTGGGCGGGGTCCCTACGGCTGAGCAGTTCTTC.

V is TRBV9 and J is TRBJ2-3, with no clear D. The CDR3 has 15 residues. The V end was cut by 0 bases, the J end by 1 base, with 9 bases between. Germline lookup yields CDR1 SGDLS and CDR2 YYNGEE. The chain's CDR3 is CASSVASRGTDTQYF. In DNA, the CDR3 is TGTGCCAGCAGCGTAGCGTCTAGGGGCACAGATACGCAGTATTTT. The full variable domain, in which reference TRBV9 and TRBJ2-3 provide the parts outside the CDR3, is DSGVTQTPKHLITATGQRVTLRCSPRSGDLSVYWYQQSLDQGLQFLIQYYNGEERAKGNILERFSAQQFPDLHSELNLSSLELGDSALYFCASSVASRGTDTQYFGPGTRLTVL.